What follows are 20 T cell receptor beta chains derived from one specimen sequenced in a study of beta chain features in type 1 diabetes (dated 2018 in TCRdb). Results the study describes overall, beyond this receptor: In all four CD4+ subsets, TCRB CDR3 length was moderately but significantly shorter in type 1 diabetes patients.

No antigen has been identified for these receptors. Preparation of the library involved the immunoSEQ multiplex PCR assay. The entire amount of isolated RNA was reverse transcribed using the High Capacity cDNA Reverse Transcription Kit, so the sequenced TCRB transcripts were expressed ones. Entries here come from immuneACCESS through TCRdb and include only in-frame sequences with V and J called. Some clones fail to appear in such tables; in the studies checked, an unresolved V gene covers under half of the shortfall, and the cause of the remainder is unknown. This sample has 600,000 to 700,000 clones in its table, and under 15% of those were observed once. Clones ranked in the top ten supply 0.095% to 0.15% of the sample. Source material: naive CD4+ T cells from blood. The cell subset or site label, as the study defines it: true naive CD4+ T cells. The receptors were sampled from a young man with type 1 diabetes.

The chain uses TRBV6-1 and TRBJ1-5; 9 nucleotides match TRBD1. The CDR3 covers 15 residues. Losses at the gene ends were 6 bases for V and 0 bases for J; bases not matched to a gene: 3. Germline-derived CDR1 and CDR2 are MNHNS and SASEGT. DNA of the CDR3: TGTGCCAGCAGAGAACAGGGGGCTAGCAATCAGCCCCAGCATTTT. Its protein is CASREQGASNQPQHF.

In this sample, this clone turned up a few times. This chain connects TRBV7-2 to TRBJ2-1; D gene unclear. The germline V gene encodes CDR1 SGHTA and CDR2 FQGNSA. The V and J ends lost 1 base and 7 bases respectively, with 11 bases between them. The CDR3 runs to 14 residues. The CDR3 spells CASSLDHRENEQFF. The CDR3 nucleotides are TGTGCCAGCAGCTTAGACCACCGTGAGAATGAGCAGTTCTTC.

This clone was found a few times. This rearrangement joins TRBV19 to TRBJ1-6; D uncertain. Trimming took 5 bases from V and 0 from J, leaving 11 bases between them. Germline V CDR1 and CDR2: LNHDA, SQIVND (reference sequence). The CDR3 spans 16 residues. Written as DNA, the CDR3 is TGTGCCAGTAGTGCTTATGGGAGCTCCTATAATTCACCCCTCCACTTT. It codes for CASSAYGSSYNSPLHF.

This clone was observed a few times. Other DNA sequences in the same sample also yield this CDR3. The rearrangement joins TRBV5-1 to TRBJ2-5; 11 nucleotides match TRBD2. This CDR3 is 15 amino acids long. Trimming at V came to 2 bases and at J to 3 bases, leaving 3 bases not matched to a gene. The V gene's germline CDR1 is SGHRS and CDR2 YFSETQ. DNA for the CDR3: TGCGCCAGCAGCTTTGGGACTAGCGGCGAAGAGACCCAGTACTTC. Translation: CASSFGTSGEETQYF.

The chain is built from TRBV5-4 and TRBJ1-2, with D hard to call. The germline V and J ends were trimmed by 0 bases and 4 bases, with 4 bases remaining between them. CDR3 length: 12 amino acids. CDR1 SGHNT and CDR2 YYREEE come from the germline V gene (reference sequence). CDR3 in amino acids: CASSLDVYGYTF. CDR3 nucleotides: TGTGCCAGCAGCTTGGACGTCTATGGCTACACCTTC.

V is TRBV28 and J is TRBJ2-3; 10 bases are shared with TRBD2. Germline CDR1 MDHEN, CDR2 SYDVKM. Losses at the gene ends were 5 bases for V and 2 bases for J; bases not matched to a gene: 10. The CDR3 sequence is 17 residues long. The CDR3 region has the DNA TGTGCCAGCAGTCCGATTGGACTAGCGGATTACACAGATACGCAGTATTTT. Translating gives CASSPIGLADYTDTQYF. Drawing the rest from reference TRBV28 and TRBJ2-3, the complete variable domain is DVKVTQSSRYLVKRTGEKVFLECVQDMDHENMFWYRQDPGLGLRLIYFSYDVKMKEKGDIPEGYSVSREKKERFSLILESASTNQTSMYLCASSPIGLADYTDTQYFGPGTRLTVL.

The rearrangement links TRBV6-1 to TRBJ2-6; D call uncertain. The CDR3 length is 16 residues. V was trimmed by 2 bases and J by 2 bases, leaving 10 bases between them. Germline V gene sequence: CDR1 MNHNS, CDR2 SASEGT. The CDR3 region is CASSEKGFAGANVLTF. The DNA of the CDR3 is TGTGCCAGCAGTGAAAAGGGTTTTGCTGGGGCCAACGTCCTGACTTTC.

This clone came up a few times. The V call is TRBV30, the J call TRBJ2-7; weak D call: TRBD2 (5 bases). With 5 bases removed from V and 1 base from J, the gap between germline ends came to 15 bases. CDR3 length: 14 amino acids. Germline-derived CDR1 and CDR2 are GTSNPN and SVGIG (reference sequence). The CDR3 coding sequence is TGTGCCTGGGGGGAGCGCAGGATTTCCTACGAGCAGTACTTC. It yields the protein CAWGERRISYEQYF.

The chain is built from TRBV5-1 and TRBJ1-1; D possibly corresponds to TRBD1 (5 bases). Trimming removed 8 bases at V and 1 base at J, with 9 bases between. Germline CDR1 is SGHRS and CDR2 is YFSETQ. CDR3 length: 12 amino acids. The CDR3 DNA reads as TGCGCCAGTTGGGACGAGAACACTGAAGCTTTCTTT. Translated: CASWDENTEAFF.

This clone was picked up a small number of times. The chain joins TRBV25-1 to TRBJ1-1; 8 nucleotides agree with TRBD1. V trimming: 4 bases; J trimming: 1 base; junction bases outside the gene matches: 5. Per germline, CDR1 MGHDK and CDR2 SYGVNS. The CDR3 loop spans 15 amino acids. DNA for the CDR3: TGTGCCAGCAGTGCAGGGGGCGCGAGGAACACTGAAGCTTTCTTT. It codes for CASSAGGARNTEAFF.

This clone was observed a few times. The chain couples TRBV9 to TRBJ1-1, with D uncertain. The CDR3 extends over 16 amino acids. Germline lookup yields CDR1 SGDLS and CDR2 YYNGEE. With 0 bases removed from V and 3 bases from J, the gap between germline ends came to 15 bases. CDR3 in amino acids: CASSVAGMGSDTEAFF. CDR3 in DNA: TGTGCCAGCAGCGTAGCGGGGATGGGGAGTGACACTGAAGCTTTCTTT.

The rearrangement links TRBV5-6 to TRBJ2-3, with TRBD2 matching over 8 bases. Germline V CDR1 and CDR2: SGHDT, YYEEEE. The CDR3 contains 16 residues. J gave up 6 bases and V 3 bases, and 12 bases lay outside the gene matches. CDR3 loop: CASSYAGPGRVDTQYF. The CDR3 DNA reads as TGTGCCAGCAGCTACGCTGGGCCCGGGAGGGTGGATACGCAGTATTTT.

The CDR3: CASSLAFSYEQYF. The CDR3 DNA reads as TGTGCCAGCAGCTTGGCCTTCTCCTACGAGCAGTACTTC. The V and J genes are TRBV5-4 and TRBJ2-7; no clear D. Germline V lookup: CDR1 SGHNT, CDR2 YYREEE (reference sequence). The V gene lost 0 bases and the J gene lost 0 bases, with 4 bases spanning the gap. This CDR3 comprises 13 residues.

This clone turned up a few times. The chain has TRBV28 and TRBJ2-3; 8 nucleotides align to TRBD1. With V trimmed by 2 bases and J by 4 bases, 8 bases remained unmatched. Looked up from germline, CDR1 is MDHEN and CDR2 is SYDVKM. This CDR3 contains 16 residues. The DNA of the CDR3 is TGTGCCAGCAGTTTACAGGGGGCGCAGGGCCCAGATACGCAGTATTTT. This encodes CASSLQGAQGPDTQYF.

The genes are TRBV5-1 and TRBJ2-2; TRBD1 might be the D (5 bases). V was clipped by 0 bases and J by 3 bases, with 9 bases between them. This CDR3 is built from 15 residues. CDR1 is SGHRS, CDR2 YFSETQ, per germline. The DNA of the CDR3 is TGCGCCAGCAGCTTGGCCCTAGGGGACACCGGGGAGCTGTTTTTT. Its translation: CASSLALGDTGELFF.

The rearrangement links TRBV9 to TRBJ1-1; possibly TRBD1 for D (6 bases). Trimming cost V 0 bases and J 2 bases, with 14 bases left between them. This CDR3 comprises 16 residues. Germline V CDR1 and CDR2: SGDLS, YYNGEE. The CDR3 reads CASSVAEGEGNTEAFF. The CDR3 nucleotides are TGTGCCAGCAGCGTAGCAGAGGGGGAGGGAAACACTGAAGCTTTCTTT.

The rearrangement links TRBV29-1 to TRBJ2-1; D possibly uses TRBD1 or TRBD2 (5 bases each). Deletions cut 2 bases from V and 11 bases from J, with 13 bases between. There are 12 residues in the CDR3. Germline V lookup: CDR1 SQVTM, CDR2 ANQGSEA. Here the CDR3 reads CSVEPPRGQQFF. CDR3 DNA sequence: TGCAGCGTTGAACCCCCTCGGGGACAGCAGTTCTTC.

The chain has TRBV19 and TRBJ2-5; D remains ambiguous. V was shortened by 5 bases and J by 5 bases, with 18 bases between the two germline ends. Per the germline V gene, CDR1 is LNHDA and CDR2 is SQIVND (reference sequence). The CDR3 consists of 15 residues. CDR3 DNA sequence: TGTGCCAGTAGTCTGACCCACATGGTGGGCGAGACCCAGTACTTC. It translates to CASSLTHMVGETQYF.

V and J are TRBV27 and TRBJ2-1, with D uncertain. Between the trimmed V and J ends, which lost 6 bases and 2 bases, there was a span of 8 bases. Per the germline V gene, CDR1 is MNHEY and CDR2 is SMNVEV (reference sequence). The CDR3 contains 13 residues. The chain's CDR3 is CASSKVTYNEQFF. Written as DNA, the CDR3 is TGTGCCAGCAGCAAAGTAACCTACAATGAGCAGTTCTTC.

CDR3 loop: CATTGEIYEQYF. The CDR3 DNA is TGTGCCACTACAGGGGAAATCTACGAGCAGTACTTC. The chain employs TRBV28 and TRBJ2-7; 7 bases map to TRBD1. CDR1 and CDR2 (germline): MDHEN, SYDVKM. The CDR3 consists of 12 residues. Losses at the gene ends were 10 bases for V and 3 bases for J; bases not matched to a gene: 6. The full variable domain, rest sourced from reference TRBV28 and TRBJ2-7, is DVKVTQSSRYLVKRTGEKVFLECVQDMDHENMFWYRQDPGLGLRLIYFSYDVKMKEKGDIPEGYSVSREKKERFSLILESASTNQTSMYLCATTGEIYEQYFGPGTRLTVT.